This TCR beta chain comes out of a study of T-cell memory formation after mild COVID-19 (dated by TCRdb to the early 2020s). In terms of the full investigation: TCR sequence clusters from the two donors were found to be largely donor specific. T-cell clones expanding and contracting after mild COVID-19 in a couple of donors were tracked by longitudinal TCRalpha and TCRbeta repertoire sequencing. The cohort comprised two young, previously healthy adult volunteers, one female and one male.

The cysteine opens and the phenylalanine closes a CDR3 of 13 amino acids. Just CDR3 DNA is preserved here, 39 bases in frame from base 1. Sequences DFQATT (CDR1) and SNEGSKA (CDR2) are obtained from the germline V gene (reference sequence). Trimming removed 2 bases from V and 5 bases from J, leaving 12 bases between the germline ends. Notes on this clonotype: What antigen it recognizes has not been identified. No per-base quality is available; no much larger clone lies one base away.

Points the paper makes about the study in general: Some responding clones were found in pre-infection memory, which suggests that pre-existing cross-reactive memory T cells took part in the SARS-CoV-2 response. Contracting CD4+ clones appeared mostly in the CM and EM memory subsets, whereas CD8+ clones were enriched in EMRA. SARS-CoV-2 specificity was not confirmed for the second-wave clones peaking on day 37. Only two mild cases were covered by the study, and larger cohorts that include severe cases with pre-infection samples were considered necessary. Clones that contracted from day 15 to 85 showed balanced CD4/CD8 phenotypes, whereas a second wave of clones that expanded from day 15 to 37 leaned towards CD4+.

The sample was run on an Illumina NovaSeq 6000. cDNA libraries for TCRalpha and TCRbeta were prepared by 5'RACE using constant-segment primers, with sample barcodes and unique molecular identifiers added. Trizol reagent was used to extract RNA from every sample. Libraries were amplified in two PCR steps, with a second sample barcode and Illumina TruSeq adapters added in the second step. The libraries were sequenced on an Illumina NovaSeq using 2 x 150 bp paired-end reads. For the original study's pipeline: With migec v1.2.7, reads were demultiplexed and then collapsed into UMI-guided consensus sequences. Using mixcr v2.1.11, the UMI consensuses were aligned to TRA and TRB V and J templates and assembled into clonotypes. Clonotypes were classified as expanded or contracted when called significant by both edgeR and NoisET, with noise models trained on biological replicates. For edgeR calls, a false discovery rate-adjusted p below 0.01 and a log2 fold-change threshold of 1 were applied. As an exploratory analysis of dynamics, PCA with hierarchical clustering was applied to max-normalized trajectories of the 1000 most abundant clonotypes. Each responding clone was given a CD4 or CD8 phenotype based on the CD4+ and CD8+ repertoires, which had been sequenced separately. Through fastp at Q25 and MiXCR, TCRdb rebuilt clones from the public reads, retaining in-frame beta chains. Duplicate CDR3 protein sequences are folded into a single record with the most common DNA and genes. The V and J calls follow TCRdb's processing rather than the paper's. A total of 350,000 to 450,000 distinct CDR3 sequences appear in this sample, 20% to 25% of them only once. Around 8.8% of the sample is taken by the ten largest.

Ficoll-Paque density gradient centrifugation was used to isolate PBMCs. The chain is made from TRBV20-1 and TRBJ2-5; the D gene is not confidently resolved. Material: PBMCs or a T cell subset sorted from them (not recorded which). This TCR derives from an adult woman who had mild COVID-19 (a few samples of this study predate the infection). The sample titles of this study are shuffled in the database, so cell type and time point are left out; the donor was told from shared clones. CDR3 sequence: CSARPYPRETQYF. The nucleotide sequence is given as TGCAGTGCTAGACCCTACCCCCGTGAGACCCAGTACTTC.